The 19 T cell receptor beta chains listed next were all sequenced from one sample in a study of identical twins. One entry per CDR3 protein results from TCRdb running MiXCR on the 5' RACE reads. The sample has around 1.7 million distinct CDR3 sequences, roughly 35% seen once. Material for sequencing was cord blood. The source is a newborn girl in good health.

This clonotype has just a few counts. The CDR3 region is CASSSPAYRNHKETQYF. The CDR3 DNA reads as TGTGCCAGCAGCTCACCAGCCTACCGGAACCATAAAGAGACCCAGTACTTC. This chain connects TRBV7-9 to TRBJ2-5; D gene ambiguous. The germline V gene has CDR1 SEHNR and CDR2 FQNEAQ (reference sequence). The CDR3 runs 17 residues. V shed 4 bases and J shed 3 bases, with 21 bases lying between them.

The rearrangement uses TRBV20-1 and TRBJ2-1; TRBD2 matches at 7 bases. Trimming cost V 3 bases and J 7 bases; bases outside gene matches: 15. The CDR3 totals 16 residues. Germline V CDR1 and CDR2: DFQATT, SNEGSKA (reference sequence). The CDR3 sequence is CSASPSPLAFKNEQFF. The DNA of the CDR3 is TGCAGTGCTAGCCCCTCCCCACTAGCGTTTAAAAATGAGCAGTTCTTC.

The chain recombines TRBV27 with TRBJ2-7; TRBD2 agrees at 11 bases. Germline V CDR1 and CDR2: MNHEY, SMNVEV (reference sequence). The CDR3 is made up of 13 amino acids. V was clipped by 10 bases and J by 2 bases; unmatched bases: 4. The CDR3, as DNA: TGTGCCACCACGGGACTAGCGGCCTACGAGCAGTACTTC. As protein: CATTGLAAYEQYF.

This chain uses TRBV7-9 with TRBJ2-3, with a possible D match to TRBD2 (6 bases). V was trimmed by 5 bases and J by 14 bases, leaving 14 bases between them. CDR1 is SEHNR, CDR2 FQNEAQ, per germline (reference sequence). CDR3 size: 11 residues. The DNA for the CDR3 is TGTGCCAGCAGCACGACTGGCGGGATGTATTTT. This sequence encodes CASSTTGGMYF.

The chain couples TRBV29-1 to TRBJ2-7; TRBD2 might be the D (5 bases). Germline CDR1 is SQVTM and CDR2 is ANQGSEA. There are 11 residues in the CDR3. Trimming removed 4 bases at V and 4 bases at J, with 8 bases between. The CDR3 is CSVVLAYEQYF. The CDR3, as DNA: TGCAGCGTTGTGTTAGCGTACGAGCAGTACTTC.

On this clonotype: One base away lies a much larger clone, so this may be a sequencing read error. V and J are TRBV12-3 or TRBV12-4 and TRBJ2-7; the match to TRBD1 covers 8 bases. The CDR3 runs 13 residues. This chain's CDR3 is CASTGQGLYERYF. CDR3 coding DNA: TGTGCCAGCACAGGACAGGGACTTTACGAGCGGTACTTC.

The sample holds a few counts of this clonotype. The CDR3 sequence: CASSEEIAGAYNEQFF. CDR3 in DNA: TGTGCCAGCAGTGAGGAAATCGCGGGAGCCTACAATGAGCAGTTCTTC. The chain joins TRBV2 to TRBJ2-1; the match to TRBD2 covers 7 bases. The V and J ends lost 3 bases and 2 bases, in that order; junction bases with no gene match: 7. Germline CDR1 is SNHLY and CDR2 is FYNNEI. The length of the CDR3 is 16 residues. Together with reference TRBV2 and TRBJ2-1, the CDR3 gives the full variable domain: EPEVTQTPSHQVTQMGQEVILRCVPISNHLYFYWYRQILGQKVEFLVSFYNNEISEKSEIFDDQFSVERPDGSNFTLKIRSTKLEDSAMYFCASSEEIAGAYNEQFFGPGTRLTVL.

The CDR3 loop reads CASSWDREGTQYF. CDR3 nucleotides: TGTGCCAGCAGCTGGGACAGGGAAGGTACGCAGTATTTT. This rearrangement joins TRBV7-2 to TRBJ2-3; the match to TRBD1 covers 9 bases. Unmatched junction bases numbered 4, after V lost 4 bases and J lost 8 bases. The CDR3 is 13 residues long. CDR1 and CDR2 (germline): SGHTA, FQGNSA.

This clonotype was recorded once. The chain carries TRBV21-1 and TRBJ1-2; TRBD1 is the table's D call, not checked against the DNA. TRBV21-1 is labeled a pseudogene. CDR3 length equals 17 residues. CDR3 sequence: CASSKVAEQGAKDGYTF. The CDR3 nucleotides read TGTGCCAGCAGCAAAGTGGCCGAACAGGGGGCGAAAGATGGCTACACCTTC.

This rearrangement joins TRBV20-1 to TRBJ1-5; 8 nucleotides agree with TRBD1. The trim removed 3 bases at V and 4 bases at J, leaving 2 bases unmatched. The CDR3 is 13 residues long. Germline-derived CDR1 and CDR2 are DFQATT and SNEGSKA (reference sequence). For the CDR3, the DNA is TGCAGTGCTAGGGGGGACAGGAATCAGCCCCAGCATTTT. It is translated as CSARGDRNQPQHF.

This clonotype has ten or more counts. This chain joins TRBV27 and TRBJ1-2; a weak D match, TRBD1 (5 bases). The CDR3 contains 15 residues. Germline CDR1 MNHEY, CDR2 SMNVEV (reference sequence). V dropped 5 bases and J dropped 5 bases, with 18 bases sitting between them. CDR3 bases: TGTGCCAGCAGTCTCGGGGGAGCAGGGAATTATGGCTACACCTTC. Residues: CASSLGGAGNYGYTF.

This clonotype was seen only a few times. The gene calls are TRBV12-3 or TRBV12-4 and TRBJ1-6; D might be TRBD1 (5 bases). Deletions cut 1 base from V and 9 bases from J, with 16 bases between. The CDR3 runs 16 residues. The CDR3 DNA is TGTGCCAGCAGTTTAGTCAACAGGTCCCCCGGTTCACCCCTCCACTTT. Translation: CASSLVNRSPGSPLHF.

The CDR3 is CASSGDRFSLIYNEQFF. DNA for the CDR3: TGCGCCAGCAGCGGGGACAGGTTCTCTTTGATCTACAATGAGCAGTTCTTC. The chain has TRBV5-1 and TRBJ2-1; 8 nucleotides agree with TRBD1. Germline V gene data show CDR1 as SGHRS and CDR2 as YFSETQ. The CDR3 runs 17 residues. The V and J ends lost 4 bases and 3 bases, in that order; junction bases with no gene match: 12.

This clonotype was recorded at least ten times. This chain joins TRBV10-3 and TRBJ2-1, with D perhaps matching TRBD1 (5 bases). CDR1 is ENHRY, CDR2 SYGVKD, per germline. This CDR3 has 11 residues. With 9 bases removed from V and 6 bases from J, the gap between germline ends came to 9 bases. The CDR3 here is CAIRQINEQFF. In DNA, the CDR3 is TGTGCCATTAGACAGATCAATGAGCAGTTCTTC.

This chain connects TRBV2 to TRBJ2-7; D not resolved. Per germline, CDR1 SNHLY and CDR2 FYNNEI. The V end was cut by 7 bases, the J end by 2 bases, with 18 bases between. This CDR3 is 15 amino acids long. The CDR3 DNA reads as TGTGCCAGCATGGTGAGTCGGGTTCTCACCTACGAGCAGTACTTC. Encoded protein: CASMVSRVLTYEQYF.

The V call is TRBV28, the J call TRBJ2-5; D uncertain. The germline V gene encodes CDR1 MDHEN and CDR2 SYDVKM. The CDR3 is 13 residues long. V was trimmed by 6 bases and J by 8 bases, leaving 16 bases between them. CDR3 DNA: TGTGCCAGCAGGCCGTTCAGTGAGGATACCCAGTACTTC. This translates into CASRPFSEDTQYF.

There are a few counts of this clonotype. This rearrangement joins TRBV20-1 to TRBJ2-1; 14 bases line up with TRBD2. Per germline, CDR1 DFQATT and CDR2 SNEGSKA (reference sequence). J lost 7 bases, V lost 6 bases, and 5 bases had no gene match. The CDR3 length is 14 residues. Here the CDR3 reads CSATTSGGVNEQFF. The CDR3 DNA reads as TGCAGTGCCACGACTAGCGGGGGGGTGAATGAGCAGTTCTTC.

V usage is TRBV15 and J usage is TRBJ2-5, with TRBD1 as a possible D gene (6 bases). The ends were cut back, 3 bases at V and 11 bases at J, with 19 bases in the middle. Germline lookup yields CDR1 LNHNV and CDR2 YYDKDF (reference sequence). CDR3 length equals 14 residues. The DNA for the CDR3 is TGTGCCACCAGCAGTCACAGGGAGTTCAATGAGCAGTACTTC. Translation: CATSSHREFNEQYF. Combining the CDR3 with reference TRBV15 and TRBJ2-5 gives the whole variable domain DAMVIQNPRYQVTQFGKPVTLSCSQTLNHNVMYWYQQKSSQAPKLLFHYYDKDFNNEADTPDNFQSRRPNTSFCFLDIRSPGLGDTAMYLCATSSHREFNEQYFGPGTRLLVL.

The V gene is TRBV12-3 or TRBV12-4, the J gene TRBJ2-3; TRBD1 matches at 8 bases. There are 14 residues in the CDR3. V was clipped by 5 bases and J by 6 bases; unmatched bases: 7. DNA for the CDR3: TGTGCCAGCAGTCGACAGGGGACGGGGGATACGCAGTATTTT. It specifies CASSRQGTGDTQYF.